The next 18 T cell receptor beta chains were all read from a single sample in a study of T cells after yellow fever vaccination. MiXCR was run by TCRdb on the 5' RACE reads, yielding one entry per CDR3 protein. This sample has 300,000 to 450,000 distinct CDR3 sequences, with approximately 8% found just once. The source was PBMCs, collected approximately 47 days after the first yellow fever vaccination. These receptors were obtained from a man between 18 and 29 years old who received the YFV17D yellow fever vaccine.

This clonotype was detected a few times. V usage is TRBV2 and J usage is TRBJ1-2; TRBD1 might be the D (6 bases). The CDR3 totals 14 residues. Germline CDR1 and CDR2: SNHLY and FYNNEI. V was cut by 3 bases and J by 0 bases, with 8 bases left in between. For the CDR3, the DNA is TGTGCCAGCAGTGATGAGGGGGCTAACTATGGCTACACCTTC. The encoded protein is CASSDEGANYGYTF.

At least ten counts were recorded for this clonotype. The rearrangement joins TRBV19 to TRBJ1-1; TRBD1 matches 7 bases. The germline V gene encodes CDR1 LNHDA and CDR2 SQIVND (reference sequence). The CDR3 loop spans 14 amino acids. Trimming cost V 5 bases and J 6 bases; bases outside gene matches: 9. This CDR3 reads CASSPPGDSSEAFF. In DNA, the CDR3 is TGTGCCAGTAGTCCCCCTGGGGACAGTTCTGAAGCTTTCTTT. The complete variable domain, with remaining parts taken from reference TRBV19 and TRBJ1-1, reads DGGITQSPKYLFRKEGQNVTLSCEQNLNHDAMYWYRQDPGQGLRLIYYSQIVNDFQKGDIAEGYSVSREKKESFPLTVTSAQKNPTAFYLCASSPPGDSSEAFFGQGTRLTVV.

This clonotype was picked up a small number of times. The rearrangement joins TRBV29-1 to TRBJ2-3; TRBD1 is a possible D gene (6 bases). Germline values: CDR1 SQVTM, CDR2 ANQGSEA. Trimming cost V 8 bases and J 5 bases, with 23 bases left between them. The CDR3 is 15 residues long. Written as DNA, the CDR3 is TGCAGCATCAACAACGTCCAGGGGTCAGGAGATACGCAGTATTTT. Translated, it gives CSINNVQGSGDTQYF.

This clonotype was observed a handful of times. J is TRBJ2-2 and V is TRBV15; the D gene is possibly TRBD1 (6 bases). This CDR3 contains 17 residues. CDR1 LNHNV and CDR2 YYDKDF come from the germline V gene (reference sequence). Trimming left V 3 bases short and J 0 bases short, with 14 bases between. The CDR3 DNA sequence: TGTGCCACCAGCAGCCCTGGGGGACACTCGAACACCGGGGAGCTGTTTTTT. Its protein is CATSSPGGHSNTGELFF.

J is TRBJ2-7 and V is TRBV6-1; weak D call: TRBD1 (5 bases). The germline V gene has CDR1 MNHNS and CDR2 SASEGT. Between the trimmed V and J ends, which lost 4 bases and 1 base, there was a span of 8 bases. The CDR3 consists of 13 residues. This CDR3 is CASSGQNSYEQYF. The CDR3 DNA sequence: TGTGCCAGCAGTGGACAGAATTCCTACGAGCAGTACTTC.

The CDR3 coding sequence is TGCGCCAGCAGCTTGGTACCAGCGGGGGGCATCGCGGATACGCAGTATTTT. The encoded protein is CASSLVPAGGIADTQYF. V gene TRBV5-1 combines with J gene TRBJ2-3; 9 bases are shared with TRBD2. V lost 0 bases and J lost 6; bases outside the gene matches: 11. In germline, CDR1 is SGHRS, CDR2 YFSETQ. This CDR3 has 17 amino acids.

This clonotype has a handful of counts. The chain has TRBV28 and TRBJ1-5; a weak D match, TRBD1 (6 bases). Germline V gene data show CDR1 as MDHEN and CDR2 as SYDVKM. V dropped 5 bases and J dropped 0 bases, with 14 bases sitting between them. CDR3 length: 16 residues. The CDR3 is CASSIGQRHSNQPQHF. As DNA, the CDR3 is TGTGCCAGCAGTATAGGACAGCGCCATAGCAATCAGCCCCAGCATTTT.

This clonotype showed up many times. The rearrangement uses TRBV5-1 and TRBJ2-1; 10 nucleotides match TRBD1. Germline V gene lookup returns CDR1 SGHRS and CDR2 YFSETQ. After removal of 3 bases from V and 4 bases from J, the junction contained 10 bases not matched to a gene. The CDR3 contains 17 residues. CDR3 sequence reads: CASSSPPDRGGYNEQFF. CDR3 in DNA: TGCGCCAGCAGCTCCCCCCCGGACAGGGGGGGGTACAATGAGCAGTTCTTC.

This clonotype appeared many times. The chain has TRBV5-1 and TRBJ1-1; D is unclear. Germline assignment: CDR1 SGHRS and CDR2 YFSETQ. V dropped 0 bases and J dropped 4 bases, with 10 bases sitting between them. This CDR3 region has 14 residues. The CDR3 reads CASSLGVGVTEAFF. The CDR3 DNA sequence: TGCGCCAGCAGCTTGGGGGTGGGTGTCACTGAAGCTTTCTTT.

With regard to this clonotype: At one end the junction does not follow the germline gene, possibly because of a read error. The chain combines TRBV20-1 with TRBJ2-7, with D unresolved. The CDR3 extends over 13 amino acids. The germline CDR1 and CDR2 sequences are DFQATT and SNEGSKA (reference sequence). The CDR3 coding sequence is TGCTGTGCTAGAGGTCCGGAGCCCTACGAGCAGTACTTC. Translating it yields CCARGPEPYEQYF.

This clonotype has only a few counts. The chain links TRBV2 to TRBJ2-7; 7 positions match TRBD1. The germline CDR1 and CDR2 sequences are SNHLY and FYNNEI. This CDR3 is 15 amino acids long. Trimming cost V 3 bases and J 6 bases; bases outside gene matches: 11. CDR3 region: CASSDARGLPVEQYF. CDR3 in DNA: TGTGCCAGCAGTGATGCAAGGGGGCTACCGGTCGAGCAGTACTTC.

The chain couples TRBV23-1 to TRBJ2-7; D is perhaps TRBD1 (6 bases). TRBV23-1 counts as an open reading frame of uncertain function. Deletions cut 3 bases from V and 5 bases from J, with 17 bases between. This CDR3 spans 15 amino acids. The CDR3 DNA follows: TGCGCCAGCAGTCAGTCCCCTGGGGGCGAACACGAGCAGTACGTC. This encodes CASSQSPGGEHEQYV.

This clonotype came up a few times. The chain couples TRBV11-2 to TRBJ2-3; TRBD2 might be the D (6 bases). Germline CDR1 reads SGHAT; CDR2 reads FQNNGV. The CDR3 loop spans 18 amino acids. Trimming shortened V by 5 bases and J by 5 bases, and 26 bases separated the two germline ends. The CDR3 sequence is CASSPTRDAFRRGDTQYF. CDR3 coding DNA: TGTGCCAGCAGCCCAACCCGGGACGCCTTTCGGCGGGGAGATACGCAGTATTTT.

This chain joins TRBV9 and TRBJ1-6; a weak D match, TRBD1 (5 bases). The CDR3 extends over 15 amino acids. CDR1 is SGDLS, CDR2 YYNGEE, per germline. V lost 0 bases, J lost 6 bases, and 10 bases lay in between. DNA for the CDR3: TGTGCCAGCAGCGTAGGTGGGGACCGTAATTCACCCCTCCACTTT. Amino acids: CASSVGGDRNSPLHF.

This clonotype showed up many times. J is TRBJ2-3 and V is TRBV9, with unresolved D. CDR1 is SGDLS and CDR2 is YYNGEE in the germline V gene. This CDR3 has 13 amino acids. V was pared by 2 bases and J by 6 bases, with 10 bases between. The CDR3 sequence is CASSVPERDTQYF. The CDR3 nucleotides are TGTGCCAGCAGCGTCCCAGAGCGCGATACGCAGTATTTT. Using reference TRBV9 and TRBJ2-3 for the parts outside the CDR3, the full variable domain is DSGVTQTPKHLITATGQRVTLRCSPRSGDLSVYWYQQSLDQGLQFLIQYYNGEERAKGNILERFSAQQFPDLHSELNLSSLELGDSALYFCASSVPERDTQYFGPGTRLTVL.

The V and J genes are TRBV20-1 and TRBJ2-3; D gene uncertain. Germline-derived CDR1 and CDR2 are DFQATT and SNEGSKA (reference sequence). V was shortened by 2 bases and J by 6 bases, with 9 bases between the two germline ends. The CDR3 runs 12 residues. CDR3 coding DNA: TGCAGTGCTAGATTCCAGTCTGATACGCAGTATTTT. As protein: CSARFQSDTQYF.

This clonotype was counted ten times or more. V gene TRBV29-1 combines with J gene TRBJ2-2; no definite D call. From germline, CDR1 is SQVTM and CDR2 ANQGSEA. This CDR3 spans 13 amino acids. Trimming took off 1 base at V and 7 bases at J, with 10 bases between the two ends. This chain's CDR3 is CSVEALFGGELFF. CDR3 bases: TGCAGCGTTGAAGCGCTTTTCGGCGGGGAGCTGTTTTTT.

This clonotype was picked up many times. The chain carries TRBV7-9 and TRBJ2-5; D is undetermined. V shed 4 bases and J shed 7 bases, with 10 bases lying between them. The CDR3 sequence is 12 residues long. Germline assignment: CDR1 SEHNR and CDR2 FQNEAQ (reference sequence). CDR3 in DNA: TGTGCCAGCAGCTCTAGACCGGGGACCCAGTACTTC. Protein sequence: CASSSRPGTQYF.